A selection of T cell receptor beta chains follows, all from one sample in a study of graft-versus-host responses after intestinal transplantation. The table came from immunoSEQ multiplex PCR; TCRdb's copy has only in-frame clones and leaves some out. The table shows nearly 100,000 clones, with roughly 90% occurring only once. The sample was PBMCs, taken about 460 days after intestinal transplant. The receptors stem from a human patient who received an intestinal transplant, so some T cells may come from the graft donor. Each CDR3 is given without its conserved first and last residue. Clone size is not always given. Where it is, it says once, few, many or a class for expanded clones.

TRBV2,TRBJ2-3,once,ASIWRSTDTQY
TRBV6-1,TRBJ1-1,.,ASSGGRGTEAF
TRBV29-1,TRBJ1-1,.,SVEPEGLDTEAF
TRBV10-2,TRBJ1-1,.,ASSESQEAF
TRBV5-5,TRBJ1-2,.,ASSPRDRGSGYGYT
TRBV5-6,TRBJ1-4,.,ASSLGQGVGEEKLF
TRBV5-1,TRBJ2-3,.,ASSLVDTQY
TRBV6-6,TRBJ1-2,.,ASSYSISYGYT
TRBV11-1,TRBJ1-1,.,ASSLAGGEAF
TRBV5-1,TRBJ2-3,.,ASSLADPRGADTQY
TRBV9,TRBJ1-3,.,ASSVSTDGNTIY